This TCR beta chain is drawn from a study of cytomegalovirus exposure and HLA in healthy donors. As for the study in general: From donors who were HLA-typed, an early data release held around 80 million unique TCRs.

Points on this clone: The antigen is not known. A read error may account for a junction end that differs from germline.

In the PCR, 60 Vbeta and 13 Jbeta primers were used. Generated by immunoSEQ multiplex PCR, the TCRdb table keeps only in-frame clones and is missing some. The repertoire holds roughly 130,000 clones, with around 80% as singletons. Whole-study findings and limits: Using the classifier, cytomegalovirus status was reportedly diagnosed with high specificity and sensitivity.

The CDR3 has 16 amino acids. Per the germline V gene, CDR1 is SGDLS and CDR2 is YYNGEE. The V gene is TRBV9, the J gene TRBJ1-2; D might be TRBD1 (6 bases). Sequencing used PBMCs. The clonotype was recovered from a human donor in good health. The CDR3 DNA follows: TGTGCCAGCAGCGTTGGGGGGGCCTTCCATAACTATGGCTGCACCTTC. This sequence encodes CASSVGGAFHNYGCTF.